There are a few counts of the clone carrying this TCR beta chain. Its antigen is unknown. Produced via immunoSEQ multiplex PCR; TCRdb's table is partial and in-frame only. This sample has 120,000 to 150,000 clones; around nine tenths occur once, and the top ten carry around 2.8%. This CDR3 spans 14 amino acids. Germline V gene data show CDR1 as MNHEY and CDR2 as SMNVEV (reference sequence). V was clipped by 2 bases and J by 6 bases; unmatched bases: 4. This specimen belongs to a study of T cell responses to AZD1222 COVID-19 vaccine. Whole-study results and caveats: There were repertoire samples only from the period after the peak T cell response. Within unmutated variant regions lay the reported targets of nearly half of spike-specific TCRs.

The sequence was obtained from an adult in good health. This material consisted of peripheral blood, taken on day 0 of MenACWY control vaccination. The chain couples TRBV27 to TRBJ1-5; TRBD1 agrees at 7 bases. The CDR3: CASSLQGGSQPQHF. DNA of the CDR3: TGTGCCAGCAGTTTACAGGGGGGGAGTCAGCCCCAGCATTTT.